In this sample, the clone carrying this T cell receptor beta chain turned up many times. The antigen remains unidentified. The data stem from a study of CD8 T cells in ankylosing spondylitis. TCRdb processed the 5' RACE reads anew with MiXCR; each CDR3 protein has one entry. This table holds roughly 86,000 distinct CDR3 sequences, roughly 8.8% found once. Points from the study as a whole: Disease-associated clones were reportedly significantly overrepresented in matched ankylosing spondylitis synovial fluid. Seemingly characteristic of ankylosing spondylitis blood was a TCR beta motif consisting of roughly 8 highly homologous variants.

Germline V lookup: CDR1 SGDLS, CDR2 YYNGEE. Trimming stripped 0 bases from V and 4 bases from J, with 13 bases between. The length of the CDR3 is 15 residues. This chain joins TRBV9 and TRBJ2-5; possible D gene TRBD1, 5 bases. The specimen was blood, either unsorted or a sorted T cell fraction (not recorded which). The clonotype was recovered from a male donor with ankylosing spondylitis or in good health (not recorded which). The CDR3 DNA is TGTGCCAGCAGCGTAGTCGACAGTAGGGGAGAGACCCAGTACTTC. It codes for CASSVVDSRGETQYF.